These 7 T cell receptor beta chains share one sample of origin, sequenced in a study of cytomegalovirus exposure and HLA in healthy donors. Researchers ran the PCR with 60 Vbeta and 13 Jbeta primers. The table came from immunoSEQ multiplex PCR; TCRdb's copy has only in-frame clones and leaves some out. Its table records over 200,000 clones. Input material: PBMCs. These receptors originate from a woman aged 30 to 39 in good health and CMV-seropositive.

CDR3: CASSPQEDRVRSTEAFF. The CDR3 DNA reads TGTGCCAGCTCACCACAAGAGGACAGGGTAAGGAGCACTGAAGCTTTCTTT. J is TRBJ1-1 and V is TRBV18; 8 positions agree with TRBD1. Losses at the gene ends were 1 base for V and 4 bases for J; bases not matched to a gene: 11. The CDR3 is made up of 17 amino acids. CDR1 KGHSH and CDR2 LQKENI come from the germline V gene. The variable domain in full, completed from reference TRBV18 and TRBJ1-1, reads NAGVMQNPRHLVRRRGQEARLRCSPMKGHSHVYWYRQLPEEGLKFMVYLQKENIIDESGMPKERFSAEFPKEGPSILRIQQVVRGDSAAYFCASSPQEDRVRSTEAFFGQGTRLTVV.

The V gene is TRBV6-5, the J gene TRBJ2-1; TRBD2 matches at 11 bases. Germline V lookup: CDR1 MNHEY, CDR2 SVGAGI. The CDR3 consists of 14 residues. The junction had 3 bases not matched to a gene; V was cut back by 5 bases and J by 6 bases. This CDR3 reads CASSLSGRGNEQFF. CDR3 in DNA: TGTGCCAGCAGTCTTAGCGGGAGGGGCAATGAGCAGTTCTTC.

The chain joins TRBV6-1 to TRBJ2-1; TRBD2 agrees at 8 bases. Germline V gene sequence: CDR1 MNHNS, CDR2 SASEGT. V shed 1 base, J shed 2 bases, and the junction held 4 bases outside the gene matches. This CDR3 contains 16 residues. The CDR3 protein is CASSEGGGGPYNEQFF. Written as DNA, the CDR3 is TGTGCCAGCAGTGAAGGAGGCGGGGGGCCCTACAATGAGCAGTTCTTC.

The V call is TRBV20-1, the J call TRBJ2-5; possible D gene TRBD1, 5 bases. Per the germline V gene, CDR1 is DFQATT and CDR2 is SNEGSKA (reference sequence). V lost 3 bases to trimming and J lost 5 bases, with 7 bases between them. The CDR3 consists of 11 residues. CDR3 region: CSARKGETQYF. The CDR3 region has the DNA TGCAGTGCTAGGAAGGGGGAGACCCAGTACTTC.

The chain employs TRBV5-4 and TRBJ1-2; no clear D. Germline V gives CDR1 SGHNT, CDR2 YYREEE (reference sequence). This CDR3 comprises 14 residues. The germline V and J ends were trimmed by 0 bases and 4 bases, with 10 bases remaining between them. DNA of the CDR3: TGTGCCAGCAGCTTGGGCAACGGGGTCTATGGCTACACCTTC. Protein product: CASSLGNGVYGYTF.

The V call is TRBV6-5, the J call TRBJ1-3, with D uncertain. Germline CDR1 and CDR2: MNHEY and SVGAGI. This CDR3 has 14 amino acids. V dropped 2 bases and J dropped 0 bases, with 5 bases sitting between them. CDR3 sequence reads: CASSYAVSGNTIYF. The CDR3, as DNA: TGTGCCAGCAGTTACGCAGTCTCTGGAAACACCATATATTTT.

The chain is built from TRBV7-2 and TRBJ1-2; possibly TRBD1 for D (5 bases). The CDR3 runs 14 residues. Trimming took 5 bases from V and 4 from J, leaving 14 bases between them. Germline V gene data show CDR1 as SGHTA and CDR2 as FQGNSA. The CDR3 sequence is CASSLGQEFYGYTF. The CDR3 DNA is TGTGCCAGCAGCCTGGGGCAGGAATTCTATGGCTACACCTTC.